This is a list of T cell receptor beta chains from one sample in a study of T cell repertoires in cytomegalovirus infection. No antigen has been assigned to these receptors. One entry per CDR3 protein, called by TCRdb with MiXCR from the reads. The sample comprises roughly 500,000 distinct CDR3 sequences, around 35% of which are singletons, and roughly 15% rests with the top ten. Specimen: cultured PBMCs, collected from culture after CMV antigen stimulation. The origin of the receptors is a human donor in good health (CMV status not recorded). Some clones in this sample may be carry-over from other donors' samples. The CDR3 runs from the conserved cysteine through the conserved F or W. D genes are given only for firm matches. Only some rows state a clone size, as once, few, many or a class for expanded clones.

j_gene	d_gene	abundance	v_gene	CDR3nt	CDR3aa
TRBJ2-2	TRBD2	few	TRBV7-6	TGTGCCAGCACGCAACTAGCGGGTAACACCGGGGAGCTGTTTTTT	CASTQLAGNTGELFF
TRBJ2-1	TRBD2	few	TRBV6-2/TRBV6-3	TGTGCCAGCAGCGACCTGGGACTAGCGGGAACTGAGCAGTTCTTC	CASSDLGLAGTEQFF
TRBJ2-1	TRBD1	once	TRBV24-1	TGTGCCACCAGGGGGACAGGGAACTACAATGAGCAGTTCTTC	CATRGTGNYNEQFF
TRBJ2-1	TRBD2	few	TRBV6-2/TRBV6-3	TGTGCCAGCAGAGACCATAGCGGGAGGGCCGGAAAGCAGTTCTTC	CASRDHSGRAGKQFF
TRBJ1-6	NA	NA	TRBV7-9	TGTGCCAGCAGCTTAGAGCGGGGATCACCCCTCCACTTT	CASSLERGSPLHF
TRBJ2-3	NA	many	TRBV19	TGTGCCAGTAAACGGGCCTCCTACGGGAGAGATACGCAGTATTTT	CASKRASYGRDTQYF
TRBJ2-3	NA	NA	TRBV11-3	TGTGCCAGCAGCTTATACGGAGGCGGGGGCACAGATACGCAGTATTTT	CASSLYGGGGTDTQYF
TRBJ1-5	NA	NA	TRBV12-3/TRBV12-4	TGTGCCAGCAGTTTGTGGGGAGGTCATCAGCCCCAGCATTTT	CASSLWGGHQPQHF
TRBJ2-1	TRBD2	few	TRBV7-9	TGTGCCAGCAGCTTAGGGAGGCTAGCGGAGAACAATGAGCAGTTCTTC	CASSLGRLAENNEQFF
TRBJ1-1	NA	few	TRBV7-9	TGTGCCAGCAGCCTCGTTGGGCAGGACACTGAAGCTTTCTTT	CASSLVGQDTEAFF
TRBJ2-7	NA	many	TRBV7-2	TGTGCCAGCAGCTCCCCGAACATGTACGAGCAGTACTTC	CASSSPNMYEQYF
TRBJ2-3	NA	few	TRBV5-6	TGTGCCAGCAGCTGGGGGAGGCGCCCGACTAGCACAGATACGCAGTATTTT	CASSWGRRPTSTDTQYF
TRBJ2-1	NA	few	TRBV19	TGTGCCAGTAGTAATATGGGTTTTGAGCAGTTCTTC	CASSNMGFEQFF
TRBJ2-1	NA	few	TRBV19	TGTGCCAGTAAGGGCCGAGGGGAGGTGTCCTACAATGAGCAGTTCTTC	CASKGRGEVSYNEQFF
TRBJ1-5	NA	few	TRBV28	TGTGCCAGCAGTTTTGATCAGCCCCAGCATTTT	CASSFDQPQHF
TRBJ2-2	NA	NA	TRBV9	TGTGCCAGCTCCGTTCTTACCTCGAACACCGGGGAGCTGTTTTTT	CASSVLTSNTGELFF
TRBJ2-6	NA	few	TRBV7-3	TGTGCCAGCAGCTTGTCTGGTGACTCTGGGGCCAACGTCCTGACTTTC	CASSLSGDSGANVLTF
TRBJ1-1	NA	few	TRBV28	TGTGCCAGCAGATTACAGGGCGGCACTGAAGCTTTCTTT	CASRLQGGTEAFF
TRBJ2-1	TRBD1	few	TRBV7-2	TGTGCCAGCAGCACCGAAGGACAGGGTCTGGATGAGCAGTTCTTC	CASSTEGQGLDEQFF
TRBJ2-7	NA	few	TRBV6-2/TRBV6-3	TGTGCCAGCAGTTACATTGGGTACGAGCAGTACTTC	CASSYIGYEQYF
TRBJ2-1	TRBD1	NA	TRBV24-1	TGTGCCACCAGTGATTTTGGACAGGGGAATGATGAGCAGTTCTTC	CATSDFGQGNDEQFF
TRBJ2-3	NA	NA	TRBV28	TGTGCCACCTTCGGAGGGTACACAGATACGCAGTATTTT	CATFGGYTDTQYF
TRBJ2-6	NA	NA	TRBV5-5	TGTGCCAGCAGCTTGAGTCAGAGGCCTGGGGCCAACGTCCTGACTTTC	CASSLSQRPGANVLTF
TRBJ2-1	TRBD2	once	TRBV4-3	TGCGCCAGCAGCCAGTGGATTTCTACTAGCGGTAGAAACAATGAGCAGTTCTTC	CASSQWISTSGRNNEQFF
TRBJ2-1	NA	few	TRBV10-3	TGTGCCATCAGTGAACAACTAGCAGAGTACAATGAGCAGTTCTTC	CAISEQLAEYNEQFF
TRBJ2-3	NA	NA	TRBV12-3/TRBV12-4	TGTGCCAGCACCCTTATCGGCCACCTAGCCCGCACAGATACGCAGTATTTT	CASTLIGHLARTDTQYF
TRBJ2-7	TRBD2	NA	TRBV15	TGTGCCACCAGCAGAGATCTAGCGGGAACGCAAGAGCAGTACTTC	CATSRDLAGTQEQYF
TRBJ2-4	NA	NA	TRBV10-3	TGTGCCATCTCCTCTAGCGATAAAAACATTCAGTACTTC	CAISSSDKNIQYF
TRBJ1-1	NA	NA	TRBV7-2	TGTGCCAGCAGCTCCCGCTTGGCTGAAGCTTTCTTT	CASSSRLAEAFF
TRBJ1-2	TRBD1	NA	TRBV10-3	TGTGCCTCTGCCGAAGGGGGCGCTTGGGGCTACACCTTC	CASAEGGAWGYTF
TRBJ2-5	NA	many	TRBV10-3	TGTGCCATCCGGGGGAGCCTAGAAGAGACCCAGTACTTC	CAIRGSLEETQYF
TRBJ2-1	TRBD2	once	TRBV20-1	TGCAGTGCTAGAGATGGGACTAGCGGGGAGCAGTTCTTC	CSARDGTSGEQFF
TRBJ1-5	NA	NA	TRBV9	TGTGCCAGCAGCGCCCGTGGATGGCCCCAGCATTTT	CASSARGWPQHF
TRBJ2-1	NA	few	TRBV7-2	TGTGCCAGCAGCACCCCGACTAGAGGTGCTGAGCAGTTCTTC	CASSTPTRGAEQFF
TRBJ2-1	TRBD2	many	TRBV12-3/TRBV12-4	TGTGCCAGCAGTTTAAGTCGACAGCGGGGGCTCCACTACAATGAGCAGTTCTTC	CASSLSRQRGLHYNEQFF
TRBJ2-1	TRBD2	many	TRBV7-6	TGTGCCAGCAGCTTAGCACCGGGACTAGCGGGAGTAAAGAATGAGCAGTTCTTC	CASSLAPGLAGVKNEQFF
TRBJ2-1	NA	NA	TRBV20-1	TGCAGTGCTACCAAGGGGGGGGGAAGCTCCTACAATGAGCAGTTCTTC	CSATKGGGSSYNEQFF
TRBJ1-1	NA	few	TRBV14	TGTGCCAGCAGCCAAGTCGGACAGCTGATGAACACTGAAGCTTTCTTT	CASSQVGQLMNTEAFF
TRBJ1-2	NA	NA	TRBV6-2/TRBV6-3	TGTGCCAGCAGACTTACAGCAGCTAACTATGGCTACACCTTC	CASRLTAANYGYTF
TRBJ2-2	NA	many	TRBV7-2	TGTGCCAGCAGCTTAGGTCTAGCTCCGAACACCGGGGAGCTGTTTTTT	CASSLGLAPNTGELFF
TRBJ2-7	NA	NA	TRBV28	TGTGCCAGCAGACCACAGATAAACTCCTACGAGCAGTACTTC	CASRPQINSYEQYF
TRBJ1-1	TRBD1	NA	TRBV2	TGTGCCAGCGCGGGACAGGGCTATGAAGGCACTGAAGCTTTCTTT	CASAGQGYEGTEAFF
TRBJ2-3	TRBD2	NA	TRBV7-9	TGTGCCAGCAGTCTAAAAATTTGGAGCGGGAGGGCCGCGAATACGCAGTATTTT	CASSLKIWSGRAANTQYF
TRBJ2-1	NA	once	TRBV20-1	TGCAGTGCCCCGGACGGTTACAATGAGCAGTTCTTC	CSAPDGYNEQFF
TRBJ2-4	TRBD2	many	TRBV7-2	TGTGCCAGCAGCTTATCTAGCGGGAGTGCCAAAAACATTCAGTACTTC	CASSLSSGSAKNIQYF
TRBJ2-7	TRBD2	few	TRBV12-3/TRBV12-4	TGTGCCAGCTCAGCGGGAGGGGGGTACGAGCAGTACTTC	CASSAGGGYEQYF
TRBJ1-6	NA	many	TRBV7-2	TGTGCCAGCAGCTTAGTGTGGGGACGGCTTTCACCCCTCCACTTT	CASSLVWGRLSPLHF
TRBJ1-5	NA	NA	TRBV19	TGTGCCACTCTGACTACCCACGGGGGATCGCGTCAGCCCCAGCATTTT	CATLTTHGGSRQPQHF
TRBJ1-3	NA	many	TRBV7-2	TGTGCCAGCAGCTTAGTTGTAGGGTCTGGAAACACCATATATTTT	CASSLVVGSGNTIYF
TRBJ2-1	TRBD2	NA	TRBV5-4	TGTGCCAGCAGCCCCAAGCTAGCGGGAGAGGTGAATGAGCAGTTCTTC	CASSPKLAGEVNEQFF
TRBJ1-2	TRBD1	NA	TRBV11-2	TGTGCCAGCAGCAGCCGGGACAGGGCGTATGGCTACACCTTC	CASSSRDRAYGYTF
TRBJ2-6	NA	NA	TRBV19	TGTGCCAGTAGTCGAGAGGGACACCCAGGGGCCAACGTCCTGACTTTC	CASSREGHPGANVLTF
TRBJ2-1	TRBD1	NA	TRBV19	TGTGCCAGTAGTTCGGGACAGGGAGGAGGAAATGAGCAGTTCTTC	CASSSGQGGGNEQFF
TRBJ1-1	NA	many	TRBV7-2	TGTGCCAGCACCCAGATGGGACTTATCGTAAGTGCCGAAGCTTTCTTT	CASTQMGLIVSAEAFF
TRBJ1-4	NA	NA	TRBV20-1	TGCAGCGTCCCGGGAGTCTTGGGGGAAAAACTGTTTTTT	CSVPGVLGEKLFF
TRBJ1-6	NA	NA	TRBV9	TGTGCCAGCAGCGTAGGGACAGCCTATAATTCACCCCTCCACTTT	CASSVGTAYNSPLHF
TRBJ1-2	TRBD1	few	TRBV7-2	TGTGCCAGCAGCTTAGCAGGGGGCGGATATGGCTACACCTTC	CASSLAGGGYGYTF